The sequence of this T cell receptor (beta chain) was determined in a study of cytomegalovirus exposure and HLA in healthy donors. PCR used 60 Vbeta primers and 13 Jbeta primers. Assay: immunoSEQ multiplex PCR; the TCRdb copy retains only in-frame clones and omits some. The table records some 110,000 clones, 60% to 80% of them present only once. Study-level findings and limits: In a later analysis, TCR association rates varied by HLA locus: DRB1 most, HLA-C fewest. Cytomegalovirus association was assigned to around 150 TCR beta chains.

To note about this clone: Antigen specificity is unknown.

The sequence derives from a man in his fifties or sixties in good health and CMV-seropositive. The sequencing sample was made of PBMCs.

The CDR3 DNA sequence: TGTGCCAGCAGTTTACAATATTCCTCTTACAACAATGAGCAGTTCTTC. Translating it yields CASSLQYSSYNNEQFF. The chain recombines TRBV27 with TRBJ2-1; unclear D gene. Trimming cost V 2 bases and J 5 bases, with 16 bases left between them. Germline-derived CDR1 and CDR2 are MNHEY and SMNVEV (reference sequence). The CDR3 is 16 amino acids.